Sequencing of this T cell receptor (beta chain) was carried out in a study of glioma-infiltrating T cells after dendritic cell vaccination. Turning to the study itself: Three intradermal dendritic cell vaccine injections were given every two weeks.

Up to about 2 ug genomic DNA was used for TCRB CDR3 amplification. The PCR used 60 V beta and 13 J beta primers. The method was immunoSEQ multiplex PCR; TCRdb's version includes in-frame clones alone and lacks a portion of them. Here the sample spans 55,000 to 75,000 clones, about four fifths being singletons. Trimming stripped 3 bases from V and 3 bases from J, with 17 bases between. Germline V gene sequence: CDR1 LGHNA, CDR2 YSLEER. CDR3 size: 17 residues. Time point here: after dendritic cell vaccination, including at tumor progression/relapse. PBMC sampling occurred before vaccination, two weeks after the third dose, and at progression.

The chain links TRBV4-3 to TRBJ2-2; D is perhaps TRBD1 (6 bases). The sequence derives from a human donor with glioblastoma. The sample was blood, taken after dendritic cell vaccination. The CDR3 sequence is CASSQNAGAEHTGELFF. CDR3 DNA: TGCGCCAGCAGCCAGAACGCAGGGGCCGAGCACACCGGGGAGCTGTTTTTT.